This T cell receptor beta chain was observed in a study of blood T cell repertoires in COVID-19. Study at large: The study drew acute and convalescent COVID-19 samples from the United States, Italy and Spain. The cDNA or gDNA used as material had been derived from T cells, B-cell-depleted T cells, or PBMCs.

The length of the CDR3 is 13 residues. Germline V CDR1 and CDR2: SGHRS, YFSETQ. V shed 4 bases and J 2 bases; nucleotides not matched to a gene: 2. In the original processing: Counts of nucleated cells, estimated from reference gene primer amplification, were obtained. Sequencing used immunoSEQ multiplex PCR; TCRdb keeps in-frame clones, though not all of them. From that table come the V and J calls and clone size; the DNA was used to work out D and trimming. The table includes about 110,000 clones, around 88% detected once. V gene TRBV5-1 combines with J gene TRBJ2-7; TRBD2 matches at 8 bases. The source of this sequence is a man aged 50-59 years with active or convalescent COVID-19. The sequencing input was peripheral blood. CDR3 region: CASSEGLAYEQYF. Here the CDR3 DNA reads TGCGCCAGCAGCGAGGGACTAGCCTACGAGCAGTACTTC.